The next 19 T cell receptor beta chains were all read from a single sample in a study of siplizumab effects on memory and regulatory T cells. Sequencing used immunoSEQ multiplex PCR; TCRdb keeps in-frame clones, though not all of them. Here the sample spans tens of thousands of clones, approximately 94% being singletons. Sequences were obtained from CD8+ T cells sorted from blood. These receptor sequences come from a human donor in good health.

The CDR3 spells CAISEPGGSTEAFF. The DNA for the CDR3 is TGTGCCATCAGTGAGCCGGGCGGGAGCACTGAAGCTTTCTTT. The rearrangement joins TRBV10-3 to TRBJ1-1; D gene ambiguous. V was clipped by 2 bases and J by 4 bases, with 11 bases between them. Germline V gene lookup returns CDR1 ENHRY and CDR2 SYGVKD. The CDR3 length is 14 residues.

The chain carries TRBV11-2 and TRBJ1-4; perhaps TRBD1 as D (6 bases). This CDR3 spans 12 amino acids. Germline values: CDR1 SGHAT, CDR2 FQNNGV. With 5 bases removed from V and 8 bases from J, the gap between germline ends came to 9 bases. DNA for the CDR3: TGTGCCAGCAGCCCAGGGGACGAAAAACTGTTTTTT. This encodes CASSPGDEKLFF.

The chain uses TRBV4-2 and TRBJ1-1, with unresolved D. V lost 0 bases and J 0 bases, leaving 5 bases between the germline ends. This CDR3 is built from 14 residues. CDR1 is LGHNA, CDR2 YNFKEQ, per germline. CDR3 in amino acids: CASSQEDLNTEAFF. The CDR3 bases are TGTGCCAGCAGCCAAGAGGACCTGAACACTGAAGCTTTCTTT.

The CDR3 region has the DNA TGTGCCACCAGTAGGGGGCCAGTCGGCTACACCTTC. This gives the protein CATSRGPVGYTF. This chain links TRBV15 with TRBJ1-2, with 7 nucleotides matching TRBD1. V shed 6 bases and J 8 bases; nucleotides not matched to a gene: 6. This CDR3 has 12 amino acids. CDR1 is LNHNV and CDR2 is YYDKDF in the germline V gene (reference sequence).

The chain recombines TRBV5-6 with TRBJ2-1; TRBD2 matches 11 bases. The CDR3 runs to 16 residues. V lost 3 bases, J lost 10 bases, and 12 bases stayed unmatched. Per germline, CDR1 SGHDT and CDR2 YYEEEE. This CDR3 reads CASSYGLAGNLREQFF. In DNA form, the CDR3 reads TGTGCCAGCAGCTACGGACTAGCGGGCAACCTGAGGGAGCAGTTCTTC.

This chain uses TRBV2 with TRBJ2-1; 13 nucleotides match TRBD2. V lost 8 bases to trimming and J lost 5 bases; unmatched junction nucleotides: 12. Germline lookup yields CDR1 SNHLY and CDR2 FYNNEI. The CDR3 has 17 residues. The CDR3 loop is CASGYGLAGVRDNEQFF. The CDR3, as DNA: TGTGCCAGCGGCTATGGACTAGCGGGAGTTCGGGACAATGAGCAGTTCTTC.

The V and J genes are TRBV5-6 and TRBJ2-5; 10 bases agree with TRBD2. The CDR3 loop spans 15 amino acids. In germline, CDR1 is SGHDT, CDR2 YYEEEE. Trimming at V came to 3 bases and at J to 3 bases, leaving 5 bases not matched to a gene. CDR3 nucleotide sequence: TGTGCCAGCAGCTATTACGGGACTAGCGAAGAGACCCAGTACTTC. The encoded protein is CASSYYGTSEETQYF.

V usage is TRBV30 and J usage is TRBJ2-1, with TRBD1 identical over 7 bases. Trimming removed 3 bases from V and 5 bases from J; junction bases left unmatched: 4. Per germline, CDR1 GTSNPN and CDR2 SVGIG (reference sequence). This CDR3 is built from 13 residues. CDR3 protein: CAWSPGQHNEQFF. The CDR3 DNA follows: TGTGCCTGGAGCCCGGGACAGCACAATGAGCAGTTCTTC.

The V and J genes are TRBV30 and TRBJ1-1; TRBD1 agrees at 9 bases. CDR1 and CDR2 from the germline V gene are GTSNPN and SVGIG (reference sequence). CDR3 length: 14 residues. J lost 6 bases, V lost 4 bases, and 9 bases had no gene match. The DNA of the CDR3 is TGTGCCTGGACTCCGGGACAGGGAGAGGCTGAAGCTTTCTTT. Amino acid sequence: CAWTPGQGEAEAFF.

The chain joins TRBV2 to TRBJ2-6, with TRBD1 matching over 9 bases. The CDR3 spans 16 residues. J gave up 1 base and V 6 bases, and 4 bases lay outside the gene matches. The germline V gene has CDR1 SNHLY and CDR2 FYNNEI. This chain's CDR3 is CASSADRGSGANVLTF. The CDR3, as DNA: TGTGCCAGCAGCGCGGACAGGGGATCTGGGGCCAACGTCCTGACTTTC.

The rearrangement links TRBV4-1 to TRBJ1-2; D is uncertain. Germline V gives CDR1 MGHRA, CDR2 YSYEKL. Trimming removed 4 bases at V and 2 bases at J, with 11 bases between. CDR3 length: 14 amino acids. In DNA form, the CDR3 reads TGCGCCAGCAGCCCACTTCAGGAGAACTATGGCTACACCTTC. Protein sequence: CASSPLQENYGYTF.

This chain links TRBV5-6 with TRBJ2-5; D remains ambiguous. Germline V CDR1 and CDR2: SGHDT, YYEEEE. V lost 3 bases and J 0 bases, leaving 12 bases between the germline ends. This CDR3 comprises 15 residues. CDR3 nucleotides: TGTGCCAGCAGCTCCCGACGGACCTACCAAGAGACCCAGTACTTC. This sequence encodes CASSSRRTYQETQYF.

This clone was seen a few times. V is TRBV9 and J is TRBJ2-7; D may be TRBD1 (5 bases). The CDR3 spans 15 residues. Germline loops: CDR1 SGDLS, CDR2 YYNGEE. Deletions cut 0 bases from V and 3 bases from J, with 13 bases between. The CDR3 protein is CASSVGQGLLYEQYF. CDR3 DNA sequence: TGTGCCAGCAGCGTAGGTCAGGGCCTACTCTACGAGCAGTACTTC.

The chain recombines TRBV27 with TRBJ2-1; 9 bases fit TRBD2. The CDR3 length is 16 residues. The J segment lost 3 bases and the V segment lost 0 bases, leaving 3 bases of the junction unmatched. Germline CDR1 MNHEY, CDR2 SMNVEV (reference sequence). The CDR3 reads CASSLSRAGGYNEQFF. DNA for the CDR3: TGTGCCAGCAGTTTATCGAGAGCGGGAGGCTACAATGAGCAGTTCTTC.

A remark on this clone: This CDR3 is also generated by other DNA sequences in the sample. This chain joins TRBV27 and TRBJ2-1, with 11 positions matching TRBD2. The CDR3 has 15 residues. The V gene end was trimmed by 5 bases and the J gene end by 4 bases; junction bases not matched to a gene: 4. In germline, CDR1 is MNHEY, CDR2 SMNVEV (reference sequence). CDR3 in DNA: TGTGCCAGCAGTCCCGGGACTAGCGGATACAATGAGCAGTTCTTC. Protein product: CASSPGTSGYNEQFF.

Sample share makes this clone medium-sized. The V gene is TRBV30, the J gene TRBJ2-2; a possible D gene is TRBD1 (5 bases). This CDR3 contains 22 residues. V was cut by 0 bases and J by 6 bases, with 35 bases left in between. The germline CDR1 and CDR2 sequences are GTSNPN and SVGIG (reference sequence). CDR3 sequence: CAWSVPEWVSGRTTVGAGELFF. CDR3 DNA sequence: TGTGCCTGGAGTGTCCCTGAATGGGTCTCAGGGCGGACAACGGTTGGGGCCGGGGAGCTGTTTTTT. Variable domain in full (rest from reference TRBV30 and TRBJ2-2): SQTIHQWPATLVQPVGSPLSLECTVEGTSNPNLYWYRQAAGRGLQLLFYSVGIGQISSEVPQNLSASRPQDRQFILSSKKLLLSDSGFYLCAWSVPEWVSGRTTVGAGELFFGEGSRLTVL.

V usage is TRBV27 and J usage is TRBJ1-1; 7 nucleotides match TRBD1. This CDR3 has 14 residues. The germline V gene encodes CDR1 MNHEY and CDR2 SMNVEV (reference sequence). Trimming removed 6 bases from V and 3 bases from J; junction bases left unmatched: 7. As DNA, the CDR3 is TGTGCCAGCAGCTATACAGGGGATGACACTGAAGCTTTCTTT. Translating it yields CASSYTGDDTEAFF.

The chain uses TRBV13 and TRBJ1-6; TRBD1 agrees at 7 bases. This CDR3 has 13 residues. Germline-derived CDR1 and CDR2 are PRHDT and FYEKMQ (reference sequence). The ends lost 3 bases at V and 10 bases at J; junction bases unmatched: 3. The CDR3: CASSLTGLSPLHF. DNA of the CDR3: TGTGCCAGCAGCTTGACAGGGTTATCACCCCTCCACTTT.

CDR3 sequence (DNA): TGCGCCAGCAGCCAAACAGACAGGGGTACCTACGAGCAGTACTTC. Translating gives CASSQTDRGTYEQYF. The chain has TRBV4-1 and TRBJ2-7; 8 nucleotides line up with TRBD1. This CDR3 is built from 15 residues. In germline, CDR1 is MGHRA, CDR2 YSYEKL. With V trimmed by 2 bases and J by 2 bases, 5 bases remained unmatched.